The 27 T cell receptor beta chains below come from one sample, sequenced in a study of T-cell memory formation after mild COVID-19. TCRdb re-derived calls from the 5' RACE reads in MiXCR, one entry per CDR3 protein. The table includes approximately 150,000 distinct CDR3 sequences, about 14% detected once. Sequences were obtained from PBMCs or a T cell subset sorted from them (not recorded which). The source of these receptors is an adult woman who had mild COVID-19 (a few samples of this study predate the infection). Cell type and time point are not known.

The chain employs TRBV7-9 and TRBJ2-1; D remains unclear. CDR1 is SEHNR, CDR2 FQNEAQ, per germline (reference sequence). The CDR3 is 14 amino acids. CDR3 residues: CAITAQVYYNEQFF. The CDR3 DNA reads TGTGCTATAACAGCGCAGGTATACTACAATGAGCAGTTCTTC.

The genes are TRBV7-2 and TRBJ1-1, with TRBD1 matching 8 bases. The germline CDR1 and CDR2 sequences are SGHTA and FQGNSA. The CDR3 sequence is 15 residues long. J gave up 3 bases and V 1 base, and 4 bases lay outside the gene matches. CDR3: CASSLVTGVHTEAFF. CDR3 coding DNA: TGTGCCAGCAGCTTAGTGACAGGGGTCCACACTGAAGCTTTCTTT.

The CDR3 region is CASSQGGTGHYGYTF. The DNA for the CDR3 is TGCGCCAGCAGCCAAGGGGGGACAGGCCACTATGGCTACACCTTC. The chain carries TRBV4-1 and TRBJ1-2; the match to TRBD1 covers 8 bases. The CDR3 is made up of 15 amino acids. With V trimmed by 1 base and J by 3 bases, 4 bases remained unmatched. CDR1 MGHRA and CDR2 YSYEKL come from the germline V gene.

This clonotype was seen a few times. The chain recombines TRBV12-3 or TRBV12-4 with TRBJ2-1; TRBD1 agrees at 11 bases. The CDR3 consists of 17 residues. Trimming took 5 bases from V and 5 from J; bases not matched to a gene: 11. CDR3 sequence (DNA): TGTGCCAGCAGTCCCGTCTACGGGACAGGGGGGAACAATGAGCAGTTCTTC. Encoded protein: CASSPVYGTGGNNEQFF.

In this sample, this clonotype turned up a few times. V gene TRBV3-1 combines with J gene TRBJ2-7; tentatively, D is TRBD1 or TRBD2 (5 bases each). The CDR3 sequence is 13 residues long. The V and J ends lost 6 bases and 4 bases respectively, with 13 bases between them. Germline V gene data show CDR1 as LGHDT and CDR2 as YNNKEL (reference sequence). CDR3 protein: CASRGDPNYEQYF. The CDR3 DNA sequence: TGTGCCAGCAGAGGGGACCCGAATTACGAGCAGTACTTC.

This clonotype was seen at least ten times. The chain links TRBV5-1 to TRBJ2-1; TRBD2 matches at 10 bases. The CDR3 has 16 amino acids. The junction had 7 bases not matched to a gene; V was cut back by 5 bases and J by 2 bases. CDR1 and CDR2 (germline): SGHRS, YFSETQ. The CDR3 is CASRFPGLAAYNEQFF. The CDR3 DNA sequence: TGCGCCAGCAGGTTTCCCGGACTAGCGGCCTACAATGAGCAGTTCTTC.

This clonotype has only a few counts. The chain uses TRBV7-7 and TRBJ2-3; 7 bases agree with TRBD1. This CDR3 has 14 amino acids. The V gene end was trimmed by 2 bases and the J gene end by 6 bases; junction bases not matched to a gene: 5. Germline CDR1 reads SSHAT; CDR2 reads FNYEAQ (reference sequence). The CDR3: CASSLRGLGDTQYF. The CDR3 DNA sequence: TGTGCCAGCAGCTTAAGGGGGCTCGGGGATACGCAGTATTTT. Full variable domain (outside the CDR3, taken from reference TRBV7-7 and TRBJ2-3): GAGVSQSPRYKVTKRGQDVTLRCDPISSHATLYWYQQALGQGPEFLTYFNYEAQPDKSGLPSDRFSAERPEGSISTLTIQRTEQRDSAMYRCASSLRGLGDTQYFGPGTRLTVL.

This clonotype was detected ten times or more. The chain recombines TRBV20-1 with TRBJ2-7, with TRBD2 matching over 14 bases. The V gene end was trimmed by 5 bases and the J gene end by 4 bases; junction bases not matched to a gene: 10. This CDR3 contains 16 residues. Looked up from germline, CDR1 is DFQATT and CDR2 is SNEGSKA (reference sequence). DNA for the CDR3: TGCAGTGCTTATACGGGACTAGCGGGAGAGAGGTACGAGCAGTACTTC. It yields the protein CSAYTGLAGERYEQYF.

The genes are TRBV20-1 and TRBJ2-7, with TRBD1 identical over 7 bases. The CDR3 extends over 14 amino acids. From germline, CDR1 is DFQATT and CDR2 SNEGSKA (reference sequence). V gave up 3 bases and J gave up 4 bases; unmatched junction bases: 9. The CDR3 sequence: CSASPRQGPYEQYF. The CDR3 nucleotides are TGCAGTGCTAGTCCGAGACAGGGACCTTACGAGCAGTACTTC.

This CDR3 reads CASSLSPQRVKHYEQYF. The CDR3 coding sequence is TGTGCCAGCAGCCTCTCCCCACAGCGCGTTAAACACTACGAGCAGTACTTC. This sequence joins TRBV3-1 and TRBJ2-7, with D unclear. This CDR3 spans 17 amino acids. The germline V gene encodes CDR1 LGHDT and CDR2 YNNKEL (reference sequence). V gave up 4 bases and J gave up 3 bases, with 22 bases separating them.

The chain is built from TRBV7-3 and TRBJ2-5; possible D gene TRBD2, 7 bases. V lost 5 bases, J lost 5 bases, and 12 bases lay in between. The CDR3 consists of 13 residues. CDR1 is SGHTA, CDR2 FQGTGA, per germline. The CDR3 DNA reads as TGTGCCAGCAGCCCGGGGGGCGGGGAGACCCAGTACTTC. It yields the protein CASSPGGGETQYF.

This clonotype has at least ten counts. The chain employs TRBV5-1 and TRBJ2-3; 15 bases map to TRBD2. Germline lookup yields CDR1 SGHRS and CDR2 YFSETQ. The trim removed 0 bases at V and 4 bases at J, leaving 6 bases unmatched. The CDR3 loop spans 18 amino acids. This CDR3 is CASSLGTSGRAGSDTQYF. The CDR3 bases are TGCGCCAGCAGCTTGGGGACTAGCGGGAGGGCCGGGTCAGATACGCAGTATTTT.

V usage is TRBV18 and J usage is TRBJ1-1; TRBD1 agrees at 10 bases. The J segment lost 6 bases and the V segment lost 5 bases, leaving 6 bases of the junction unmatched. Germline-derived CDR1 and CDR2 are KGHSH and LQKENI. CDR3 length: 14 amino acids. This chain's CDR3 is CASSSSGTGAEAFF. The CDR3 DNA reads as TGTGCCAGCTCATCTTCCGGGACAGGGGCTGAAGCTTTCTTT.

The J gene is TRBJ2-5, the V gene TRBV3-1; TRBD2 matches 8 bases. The trim removed 0 bases at V and 8 bases at J, leaving 8 bases unmatched. The CDR3 loop spans 15 amino acids. Germline CDR1 LGHDT, CDR2 YNNKEL (reference sequence). As DNA, the CDR3 is TGTGCCAGCAGCCAAGATGCGTCTAGCGGGCGAACCCAGTACTTC. Its protein is CASSQDASSGRTQYF.

The chain couples TRBV5-1 to TRBJ2-7; 13 positions agree with TRBD2. Germline V gene sequence: CDR1 SGHRS, CDR2 YFSETQ. After removal of 4 bases from V and 5 bases from J, the junction contained 9 bases not matched to a gene. The CDR3 length is 16 residues. The CDR3 sequence: CASSGTTSGRADEQYF. CDR3 in DNA: TGCGCCAGCAGCGGCACTACTAGCGGGAGGGCCGACGAGCAGTACTTC.

This chain uses TRBV5-1 with TRBJ1-2, with 7 bases aligning to TRBD1. The V and J ends lost 6 bases and 6 bases, in that order; junction bases with no gene match: 11. This CDR3 is built from 14 residues. CDR1 and CDR2 (germline): SGHRS, YFSETQ. CDR3 coding DNA: TGCGCCAGCAACAGGGACAGCGGTTGGGATGGCTACACCTTC. The encoded protein is CASNRDSGWDGYTF.

This clonotype was picked up a small number of times. V gene TRBV7-9 combines with J gene TRBJ2-1; no clear D. Trimming stripped 5 bases from V and 0 bases from J, with 11 bases between. The CDR3 covers 15 residues. Germline-derived CDR1 and CDR2 are SEHNR and FQNEAQ (reference sequence). This CDR3 reads CASSRTRSSYNEQFF. The CDR3 DNA reads as TGTGCCAGCAGCAGGACGAGGAGCTCCTACAATGAGCAGTTCTTC.

The CDR3 nucleotides are TGTGCCAGCAGCTACCTAGGGACTAGCGAGGCAGATACGCAGTATTTT. It specifies CASSYLGTSEADTQYF. The chain has TRBV3-1 and TRBJ2-3; 10 bases align to TRBD2. In germline, CDR1 is LGHDT, CDR2 YNNKEL (reference sequence). The CDR3 totals 16 residues. V was clipped by 5 bases and J by 4 bases; unmatched bases: 9.

This clonotype was counted between two and nine times. The V and J genes are TRBV5-1 and TRBJ2-7; 8 bases match TRBD1. Germline V lookup: CDR1 SGHRS, CDR2 YFSETQ. Unmatched junction bases numbered 8, after V lost 0 bases and J lost 3 bases. The CDR3 consists of 16 residues. This CDR3 is CASSLADRGNYYEQYF. The CDR3 DNA reads TGCGCCAGCAGCTTGGCCGACAGGGGAAATTACTACGAGCAGTACTTC.

This clonotype has more than one count but fewer than ten. This rearrangement joins TRBV5-1 to TRBJ2-1, with D perhaps given as TRBD1 or TRBD2 (5 bases each). CDR3 size: 13 residues. Germline CDR1 is SGHRS and CDR2 is YFSETQ. The ends were cut back, 0 bases at V and 10 bases at J, with 11 bases in the middle. The CDR3 loop is CASSLVGEHEQFF. The CDR3 DNA reads TGCGCCAGCAGCTTGGTAGGGGAGCACGAGCAGTTCTTC.

This clonotype was observed a few times. The rearrangement links TRBV27 to TRBJ1-4; TRBD1 might be the D (6 bases). Trimming removed 2 bases at V and 4 bases at J, with 11 bases between. The germline gives CDR1 MNHEY, CDR2 SMNVEV (reference sequence). The CDR3 totals 15 residues. The CDR3 reads CASSLNGGLNEKLFF. The CDR3 nucleotides read TGTGCCAGCAGTTTAAATGGGGGGCTTAATGAAAAACTGTTTTTT.

This clonotype has a handful of counts. This chain links TRBV25-1 with TRBJ1-2; 7 nucleotides align to TRBD1. The CDR3 spans 15 residues. The germline V gene encodes CDR1 MGHDK and CDR2 SYGVNS. V dropped 3 bases and J dropped 3; count of bases not matched to a gene: 7. The CDR3 spells CASSDMGRGYYGYTF. DNA of the CDR3: TGTGCCAGCAGTGATATGGGCAGGGGGTACTATGGCTACACCTTC.

This clonotype was recorded at least ten times. The rearrangement links TRBV18 to TRBJ2-1, with TRBD2 identical over 7 bases. V lost 2 bases and J lost 6; bases outside the gene matches: 7. CDR1 is KGHSH and CDR2 is LQKENI in the germline V gene. The CDR3 runs to 15 residues. The CDR3, as DNA: TGTGCCAGCTCACCATCCGGGAGGCTTGGCAATGAGCAGTTCTTC. Encoded protein: CASSPSGRLGNEQFF.

The table lists this clonotype with a few counts. V is TRBV13 and J is TRBJ1-1, with D possibly matching TRBD1 (5 bases). The length of the CDR3 is 12 residues. Trimming shortened V by 6 bases and J by 10 bases, and 15 bases separated the two germline ends. Per germline, CDR1 PRHDT and CDR2 FYEKMQ (reference sequence). CDR3 sequence (DNA): TGTGCCAGCAGATGGAGGGGCGGGAGAGCTTTCTTT. It translates to CASRWRGGRAFF.

This clonotype came up a few times. The chain links TRBV4-1 to TRBJ1-2; 8 bases agree with TRBD1. The CDR3 length is 18 residues. V was pared by 0 bases and J by 5 bases, with 14 bases of the junction left unmatched. Germline CDR1 MGHRA, CDR2 YSYEKL. The CDR3 loop is CASSQDRTTGDPVYGYTF. The CDR3 DNA reads as TGCGCCAGCAGCCAAGACAGGACGACAGGGGATCCGGTGTATGGCTACACCTTC.

The chain is built from TRBV7-3 and TRBJ2-1, with D perhaps TRBD2 (6 bases). Trimming removed 1 base at V and 8 bases at J, with 12 bases between. This CDR3 is built from 14 residues. Per germline, CDR1 SGHTA and CDR2 FQGTGA. CDR3 coding DNA: TGTGCCAGCAGCTTAATTTTTCCGGGAGATGAGCAGTTCTTC. It specifies CASSLIFPGDEQFF.

The chain carries TRBV30 and TRBJ2-1, with 9 bases that match TRBD2. The CDR3 consists of 14 residues. V was pared by 4 bases and J by 9 bases, with 10 bases of the junction left unmatched. Per germline, CDR1 GTSNPN and CDR2 SVGIG (reference sequence). For the CDR3, the DNA is TGTGCCTGGATGGGTGGCGGGAGGGGCGGTGAGCAGTTCTTC. Residues: CAWMGGGRGGEQFF.